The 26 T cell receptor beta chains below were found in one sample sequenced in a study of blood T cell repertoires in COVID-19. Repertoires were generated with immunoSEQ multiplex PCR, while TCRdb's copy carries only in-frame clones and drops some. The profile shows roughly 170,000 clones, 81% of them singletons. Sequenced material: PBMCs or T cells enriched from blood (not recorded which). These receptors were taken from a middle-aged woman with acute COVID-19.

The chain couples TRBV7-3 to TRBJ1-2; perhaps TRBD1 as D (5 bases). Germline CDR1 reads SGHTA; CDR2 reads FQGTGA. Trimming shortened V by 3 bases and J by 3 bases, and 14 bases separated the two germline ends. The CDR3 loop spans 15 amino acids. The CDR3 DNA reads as TGTGCCAGCAGCTTGTATGCGGGGCACGACTATGGCTACACCTTC. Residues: CASSLYAGHDYGYTF.

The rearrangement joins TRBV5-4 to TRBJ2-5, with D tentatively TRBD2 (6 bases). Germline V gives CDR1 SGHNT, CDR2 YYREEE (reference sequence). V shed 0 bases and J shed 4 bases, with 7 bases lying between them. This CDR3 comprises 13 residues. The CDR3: CASSLAGVETQYF. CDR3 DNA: TGTGCCAGCAGCTTGGCGGGGGTAGAGACCCAGTACTTC.

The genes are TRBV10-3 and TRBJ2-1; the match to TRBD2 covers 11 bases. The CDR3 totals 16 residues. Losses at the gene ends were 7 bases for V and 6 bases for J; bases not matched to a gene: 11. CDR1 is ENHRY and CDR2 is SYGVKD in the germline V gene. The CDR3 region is CAITTETSGIVNEQFF. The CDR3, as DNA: TGTGCCATCACGACTGAGACTAGCGGGATCGTCAATGAGCAGTTCTTC.

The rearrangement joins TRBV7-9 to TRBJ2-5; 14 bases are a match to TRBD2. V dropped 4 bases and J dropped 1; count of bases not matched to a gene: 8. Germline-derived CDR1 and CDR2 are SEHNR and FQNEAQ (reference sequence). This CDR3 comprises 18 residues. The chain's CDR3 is CASSSRLAGGRAQETQYF. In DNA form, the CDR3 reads TGTGCCAGCAGCTCCCGACTAGCGGGAGGGAGGGCCCAAGAGACCCAGTACTTC.

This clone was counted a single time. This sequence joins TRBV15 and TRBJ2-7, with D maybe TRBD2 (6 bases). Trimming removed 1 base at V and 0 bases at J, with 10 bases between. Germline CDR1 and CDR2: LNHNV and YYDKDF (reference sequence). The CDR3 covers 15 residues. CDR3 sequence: CATSRVSGNSYEQYF. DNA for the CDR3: TGTGCCACCAGCAGAGTTAGCGGTAACTCCTACGAGCAGTACTTC.

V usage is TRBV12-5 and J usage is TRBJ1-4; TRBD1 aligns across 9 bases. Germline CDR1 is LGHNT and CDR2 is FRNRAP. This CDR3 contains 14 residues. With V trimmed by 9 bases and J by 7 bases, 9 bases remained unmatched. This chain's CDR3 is CASGPQGAREKLFF. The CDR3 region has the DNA TGTGCTAGCGGGCCACAGGGGGCGCGTGAAAAACTGTTTTTT.

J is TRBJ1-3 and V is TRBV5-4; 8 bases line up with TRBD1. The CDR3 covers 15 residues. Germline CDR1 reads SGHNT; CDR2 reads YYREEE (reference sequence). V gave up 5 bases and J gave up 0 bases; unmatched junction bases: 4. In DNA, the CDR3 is TGTGCCAGCAGTCGGACAGGGAGCTCTGGAAACACCATATATTTT. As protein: CASSRTGSSGNTIYF.

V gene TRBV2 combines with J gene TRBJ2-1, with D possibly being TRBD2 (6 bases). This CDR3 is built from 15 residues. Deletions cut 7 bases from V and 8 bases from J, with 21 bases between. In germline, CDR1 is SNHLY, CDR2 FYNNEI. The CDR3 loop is CASTSEGRGIDEQFF. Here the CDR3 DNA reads TGTGCCAGCACCAGCGAGGGGCGGGGTATCGATGAGCAGTTCTTC. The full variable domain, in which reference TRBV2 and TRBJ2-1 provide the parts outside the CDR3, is EPEVTQTPSHQVTQMGQEVILRCVPISNHLYFYWYRQILGQKVEFLVSFYNNEISEKSEIFDDQFSVERPDGSNFTLKIRSTKLEDSAMYFCASTSEGRGIDEQFFGPGTRLTVL.

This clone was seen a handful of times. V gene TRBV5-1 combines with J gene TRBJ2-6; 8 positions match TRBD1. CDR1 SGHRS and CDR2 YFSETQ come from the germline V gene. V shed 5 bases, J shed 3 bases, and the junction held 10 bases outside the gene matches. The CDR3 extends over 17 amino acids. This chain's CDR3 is CASSPGTGGLGANVLTF. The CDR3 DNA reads TGCGCCAGCAGTCCCGGGACAGGCGGCCTTGGGGCCAACGTCCTGACTTTC.

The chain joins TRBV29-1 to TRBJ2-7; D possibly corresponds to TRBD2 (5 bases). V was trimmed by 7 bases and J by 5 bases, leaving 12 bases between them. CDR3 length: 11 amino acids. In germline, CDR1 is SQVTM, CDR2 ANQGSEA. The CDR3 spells CSAGEPHEQYF. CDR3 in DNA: TGCAGCGCTGGGGAGCCCCACGAGCAGTACTTC.

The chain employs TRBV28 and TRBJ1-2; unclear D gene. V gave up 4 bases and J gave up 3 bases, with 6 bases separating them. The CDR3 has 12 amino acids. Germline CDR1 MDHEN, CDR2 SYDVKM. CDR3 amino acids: CASSSQHYGYTF. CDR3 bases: TGTGCCAGCAGTTCACAGCACTATGGCTACACCTTC.

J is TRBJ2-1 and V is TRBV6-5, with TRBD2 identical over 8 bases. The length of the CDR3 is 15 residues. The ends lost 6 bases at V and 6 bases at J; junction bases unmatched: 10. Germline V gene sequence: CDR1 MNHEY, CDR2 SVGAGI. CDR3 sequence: CASRLSGIIGNEQFF. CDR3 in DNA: TGTGCCAGCAGACTTAGCGGGATTATTGGCAATGAGCAGTTCTTC.

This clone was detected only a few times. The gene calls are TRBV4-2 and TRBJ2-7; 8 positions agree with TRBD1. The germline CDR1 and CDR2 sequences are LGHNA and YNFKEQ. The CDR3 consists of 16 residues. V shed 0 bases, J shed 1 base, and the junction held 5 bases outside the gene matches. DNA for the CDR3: TGTGCCAGCAGCCAAGAGGGCCAGGGGGCTTCCTACGAGCAGTACTTC. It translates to CASSQEGQGASYEQYF.

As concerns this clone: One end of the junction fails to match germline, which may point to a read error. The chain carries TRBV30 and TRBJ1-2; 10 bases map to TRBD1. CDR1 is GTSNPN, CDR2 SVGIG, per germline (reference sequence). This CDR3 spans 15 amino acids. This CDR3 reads CAWSAGTGAVNGYTF. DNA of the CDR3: TGTGCCTGGAGTGCCGGGACAGGGGCCGTCAATGGCTACACTTTC.

CDR3 loop: CASSHGRDRRATNEKLFF. DNA of the CDR3: TGTGCCAGCAGCCACGGAAGGGACAGGCGTGCCACTAATGAAAAACTGTTTTTT. This chain joins TRBV3-1 (or the pseudogene TRBV3-2) and TRBJ1-4, with 8 bases fitting TRBD1. Trimming cost V 3 bases and J 2 bases; bases outside gene matches: 11. This CDR3 spans 18 amino acids. Germline CDR1 and CDR2: LGHDT and YNNKEL (reference sequence).

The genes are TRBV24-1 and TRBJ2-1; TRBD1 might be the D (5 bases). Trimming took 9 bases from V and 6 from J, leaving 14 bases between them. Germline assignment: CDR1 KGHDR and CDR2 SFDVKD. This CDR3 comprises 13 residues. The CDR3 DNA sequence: TGTGCCACCGACGACTCAAGGGGCAATGAGCAGTTCTTC. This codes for CATDDSRGNEQFF.

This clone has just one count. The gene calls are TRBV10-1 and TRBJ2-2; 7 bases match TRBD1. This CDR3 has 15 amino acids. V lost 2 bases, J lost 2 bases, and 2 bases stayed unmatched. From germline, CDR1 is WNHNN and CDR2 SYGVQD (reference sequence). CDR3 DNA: TGCGCCAGCAGTGAGGGGACAGCTAACACCGGGGAGCTGTTTTTT. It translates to CASSEGTANTGELFF.

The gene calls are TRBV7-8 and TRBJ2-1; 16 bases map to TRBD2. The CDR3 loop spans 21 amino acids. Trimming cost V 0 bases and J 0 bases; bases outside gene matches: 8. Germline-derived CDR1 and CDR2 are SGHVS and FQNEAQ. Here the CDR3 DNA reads TGTGCCAGCAGCTTAGCGGTCGCGGGACTAGCGGGGGGGAGCTCCTACAATGAGCAGTTCTTC. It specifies CASSLAVAGLAGGSSYNEQFF.

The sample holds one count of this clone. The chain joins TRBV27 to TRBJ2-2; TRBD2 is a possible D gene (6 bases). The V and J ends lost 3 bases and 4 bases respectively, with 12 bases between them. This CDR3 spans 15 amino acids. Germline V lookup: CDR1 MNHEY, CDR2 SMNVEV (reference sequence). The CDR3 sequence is CASSFGGLSTGELFF. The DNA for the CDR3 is TGTGCCAGCAGTTTTGGGGGGTTGAGCACCGGGGAGCTGTTTTTT.

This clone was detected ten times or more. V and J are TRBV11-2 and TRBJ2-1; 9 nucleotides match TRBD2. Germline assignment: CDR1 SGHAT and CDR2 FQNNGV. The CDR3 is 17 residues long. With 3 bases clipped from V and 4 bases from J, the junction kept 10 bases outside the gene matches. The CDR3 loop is CASSFTIAGAGYNEQFF. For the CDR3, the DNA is TGTGCCAGCAGCTTCACCATAGCGGGAGCAGGGTACAATGAGCAGTTCTTC.

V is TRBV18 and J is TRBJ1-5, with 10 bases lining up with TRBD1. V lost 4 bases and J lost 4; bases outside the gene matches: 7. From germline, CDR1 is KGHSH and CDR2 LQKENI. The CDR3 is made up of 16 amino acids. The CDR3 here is CASSLGTGVPNQPQHF. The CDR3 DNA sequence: TGTGCCAGCTCACTCGGGACAGGGGTACCTAATCAGCCCCAGCATTTT.

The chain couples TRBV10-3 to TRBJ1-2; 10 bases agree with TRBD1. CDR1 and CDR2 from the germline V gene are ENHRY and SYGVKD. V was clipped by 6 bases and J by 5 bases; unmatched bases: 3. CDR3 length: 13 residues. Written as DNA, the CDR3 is TGTGCCATCAGCGGACAGGGGGGTTATGGCTACACCTTC. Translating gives CAISGQGGYGYTF.

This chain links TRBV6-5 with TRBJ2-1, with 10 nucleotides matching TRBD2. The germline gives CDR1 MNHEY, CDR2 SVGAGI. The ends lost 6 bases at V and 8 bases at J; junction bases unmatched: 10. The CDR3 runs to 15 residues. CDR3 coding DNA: TGTGCCAGCAGATCTAGCGGGGGATACGGAGATGAGCAGTTCTTC. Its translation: CASRSSGGYGDEQFF.

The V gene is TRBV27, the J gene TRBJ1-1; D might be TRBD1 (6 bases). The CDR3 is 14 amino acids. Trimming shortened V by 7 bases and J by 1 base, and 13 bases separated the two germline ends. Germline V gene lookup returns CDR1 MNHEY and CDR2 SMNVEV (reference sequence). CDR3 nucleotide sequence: TGTGCCAGCACCCCGACAGGAGGGAACACTGAAGCTTTCTTT. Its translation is CASTPTGGNTEAFF.

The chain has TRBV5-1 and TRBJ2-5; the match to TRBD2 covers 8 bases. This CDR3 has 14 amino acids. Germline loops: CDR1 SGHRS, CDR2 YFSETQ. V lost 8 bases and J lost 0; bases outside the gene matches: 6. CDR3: CASRSGNDQETQYF. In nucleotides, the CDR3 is TGCGCCAGTCGTAGCGGGAACGACCAAGAGACCCAGTACTTC.

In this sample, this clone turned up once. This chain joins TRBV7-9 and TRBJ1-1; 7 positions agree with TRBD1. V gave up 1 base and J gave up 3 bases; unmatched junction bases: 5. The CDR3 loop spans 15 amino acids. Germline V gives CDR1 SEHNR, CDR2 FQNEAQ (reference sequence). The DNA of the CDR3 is TGTGCCAGCAGCTTAGGAGGGGGCGCCCACACTGAAGCTTTCTTT. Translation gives CASSLGGGAHTEAFF.